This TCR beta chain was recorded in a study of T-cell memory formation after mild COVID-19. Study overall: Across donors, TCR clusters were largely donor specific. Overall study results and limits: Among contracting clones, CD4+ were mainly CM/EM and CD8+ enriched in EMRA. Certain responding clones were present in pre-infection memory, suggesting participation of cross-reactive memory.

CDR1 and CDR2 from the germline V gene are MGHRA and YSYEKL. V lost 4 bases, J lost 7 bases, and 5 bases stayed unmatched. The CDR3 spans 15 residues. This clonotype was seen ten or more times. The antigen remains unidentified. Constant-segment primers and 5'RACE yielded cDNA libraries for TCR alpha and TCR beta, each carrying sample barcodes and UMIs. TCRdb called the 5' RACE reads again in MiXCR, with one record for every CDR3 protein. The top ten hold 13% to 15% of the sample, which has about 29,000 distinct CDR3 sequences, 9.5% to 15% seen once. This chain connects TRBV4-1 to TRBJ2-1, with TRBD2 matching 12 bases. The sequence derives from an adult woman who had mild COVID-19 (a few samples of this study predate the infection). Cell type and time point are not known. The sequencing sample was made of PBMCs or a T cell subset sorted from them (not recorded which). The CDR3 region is CASSPLAGGRNEQFF. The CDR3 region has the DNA TGCGCCAGCAGCCCTCTAGCGGGAGGGCGGAATGAGCAGTTCTTC.